The clone carrying this TCR beta chain was seen a single time. As yet, its antigen is unknown. Time point meaning: week 23, last vaccination. What each vaccine dose contained was 300 ug of mutant IDH1 20-mer peptide, accompanied by topical imiquimod. Germline values: CDR1 MDHEN, CDR2 SYDVKM. Unmatched junction bases numbered 11, after V lost 10 bases and J lost 5 bases. The CDR3 is 15 residues long. Sequencing was performed with immunoSEQ multiplex PCR; in TCRdb, only in-frame clones are kept and a portion is missing. The sample records about 81,000 clones, roughly 85% being singletons. This specimen comes from a study of a mutant IDH1 vaccine in newly diagnosed glioma.

The specimen was PBMCs, collected from a glioma patient whose treatment included an IDH1 peptide vaccine. The receptor comes from a man between 25 and 39 years old with glioma. Some clones in this sample may be carry-over from other donors' samples. This chain links TRBV28 with TRBJ1-6; 7 nucleotides line up with TRBD1. The CDR3 nucleotides are TGTGCCACCCGGGTTGACAGGGCCGATAATTCACCCCTCCACTTT. It specifies CATRVDRADNSPLHF. The full variable domain, its missing parts supplied by reference TRBV28 and TRBJ1-6, is DVKVTQSSRYLVKRTGEKVFLECVQDMDHENMFWYRQDPGLGLRLIYFSYDVKMKEKGDIPEGYSVSREKKERFSLILESASTNQTSMYLCATRVDRADNSPLHFGNGTRLTVT.